Listed here are 7 T cell receptor beta chains from one sample, sequenced in a study of Graves' ophthalmopathy and Graves' hyperthyroidism. CDR3 regions of TCR beta were amplified from RNA transcripts. HTBI primers were used in a first-round RT-PCR, which preceded a second-round multiplex PCR. Each CDR3 protein gets one entry after TCRdb re-called the multiplex PCR reads with MiXCR. The table lists 560,000 or so distinct CDR3 sequences, approximately 37% of them singletons. The specimen was peripheral blood or thyroid tissue (not recorded which). The receptors shown here come from an adult man with Graves' hyperthyroidism.

This clonotype was recorded many times. The chain couples TRBV20-1 to TRBJ1-5; D is perhaps TRBD1 (5 bases). Germline values: CDR1 DFQATT, CDR2 SNEGSKA (reference sequence). The CDR3 length is 15 residues. V was shortened by 3 bases and J by 2 bases, with 14 bases between the two germline ends. CDR3 in amino acids: CSARTTGARNQPQHF. The CDR3 region has the DNA TGCAGTGCTAGGACCACAGGCGCCCGCAATCAGCCCCAGCATTTT.

With regard to this clonotype: An end of the junction does not agree with germline; a read error may underlie this. The V call is TRBV7-9, the J call TRBJ2-5, with D possibly being TRBD2 (6 bases). Germline loops: CDR1 SEHNR, CDR2 FQNEAQ (reference sequence). The CDR3 covers 12 residues. CDR3 in DNA: TGTGCCAGCAGCTTAGAGACTAGGCCCAGATTCTTC. This sequence encodes CASSLETRPRFF.

At least ten counts were recorded for this clonotype. The DNA for the CDR3 is TGTGCCATCAGTGAGACGTTGGTCTCTTCACCCCTCCACTTT. This translates into CAISETLVSSPLHF. The chain recombines TRBV10-3 with TRBJ1-6; D gene uncertain. Germline V gives CDR1 ENHRY, CDR2 SYGVKD. Trimming removed 2 bases at V and 9 bases at J, with 11 bases between. CDR3 length: 14 residues.

This clonotype has only a few counts. This chain joins TRBV3-1 and TRBJ2-5; TRBD1 agrees at 7 bases. CDR1 is LGHDT and CDR2 is YNNKEL in the germline V gene (reference sequence). V shed 3 bases, J shed 2 bases, and the junction held 3 bases outside the gene matches. The CDR3 consists of 14 residues. The CDR3: CASSHRDRQETQYF. In nucleotides, the CDR3 is TGTGCCAGCAGCCACCGGGACAGACAAGAGACCCAGTACTTC.

This clonotype was observed at least ten times. The chain combines TRBV7-8 with TRBJ2-2, with no clear D. Germline V lookup: CDR1 SGHVS, CDR2 FQNEAQ. There are 12 residues in the CDR3. Deletions cut 0 bases from V and 7 bases from J, with 3 bases between. The CDR3 loop is CASSLAGGELFF. CDR3 coding DNA: TGTGCCAGCAGCTTAGCGGGCGGGGAGCTGTTTTTT.

With respect to this clonotype: This likely comes from a read error, as the CDR3 has no conserved phenylalanine or tryptophan at its end. The gene calls are TRBV28 and TRBJ2-7; D possibly corresponds to TRBD1 (5 bases). The CDR3 is made up of 14 amino acids. Trimming shortened V by 5 bases and J by 4 bases, and 15 bases separated the two germline ends. Germline lookup yields CDR1 MDHEN and CDR2 SYDVKM. The CDR3 loop is CASSRRSRTYEQYL. The CDR3 DNA reads TGTGCCAGCAGTCGCCGATCCAGGACATACGAGCAGTACCTC.

In this sample, this clonotype turned up many times. The V call is TRBV28, the J call TRBJ2-5; no firm D call. Trimming left V 6 bases short and J 4 bases short, with 9 bases between. The CDR3 spans 12 residues. Germline V gene data show CDR1 as MDHEN and CDR2 as SYDVKM. The CDR3 loop is CASSLRGETQYF. CDR3 nucleotide sequence: TGTGCCAGCAGCTTACGTGGAGAGACCCAGTACTTC.